Each of the 23 T cell receptor beta chains below was sequenced from the same sample in a study of a mutant IDH1 vaccine in newly diagnosed glioma. Their specific antigens are unknown. Sequencing was performed with immunoSEQ multiplex PCR; in TCRdb, only in-frame clones are kept and a portion is missing. The sample lists 55,000 or so clones; about 91% were seen once. As to time point: week 11, during vaccination. A single vaccine dose contained 300 ug of mutant IDH1 20-mer peptide, and topical imiquimod was used with it. This sample comprised PBMCs, obtained from a glioma patient whose treatment included an IDH1 peptide vaccine. Receptors were obtained from a man between 45 and 60 years old with glioma.

CDR3 sequence reads: CASSQGLETYEQYF. As DNA, the CDR3 is TGTGCCAGCAGCCAGGGACTAGAAACCTACGAGCAGTACTTC. The J gene is TRBJ2-7, the V gene TRBV7-6, with 8 bases that match TRBD2. The V and J ends lost 5 bases and 2 bases, in that order; junction bases with no gene match: 5. In germline, CDR1 is SGHVS, CDR2 FNYEAQ. This CDR3 is built from 14 residues.

The sample holds a few counts of this clone. The chain recombines TRBV2 with TRBJ1-5; TRBD1 matches at 9 bases. The CDR3 extends over 14 amino acids. CDR1 is SNHLY, CDR2 FYNNEI, per germline. With V trimmed by 9 bases and J by 9 bases, 12 bases remained unmatched. The CDR3 DNA reads as TGTGCCAGTACCCGGGACAGGGAGGGTCGGCCCCAGCATTTT. Residues: CASTRDREGRPQHF. Full variable domain (outside the CDR3, taken from reference TRBV2 and TRBJ1-5): EPEVTQTPSHQVTQMGQEVILRCVPISNHLYFYWYRQILGQKVEFLVSFYNNEISEKSEIFDDQFSVERPDGSNFTLKIRSTKLEDSAMYFCASTRDREGRPQHFGDGTRLSIL.

This clone was seen just once. The rearrangement joins TRBV18 to TRBJ1-4; D uncertain. CDR1 is KGHSH and CDR2 is LQKENI in the germline V gene. Trimming shortened V by 2 bases and J by 3 bases, and 7 bases separated the two germline ends. This CDR3 has 14 amino acids. DNA for the CDR3: TGTGCCAGCTCACCAGGTTTCCCTAATGAAAAACTGTTTTTT. As protein: CASSPGFPNEKLFF.

The rearrangement links TRBV19 to TRBJ1-1; D is unresolved. This CDR3 spans 14 amino acids. V was cut by 5 bases and J by 4 bases, with 14 bases left in between. Germline CDR1 reads LNHDA; CDR2 reads SQIVND (reference sequence). The CDR3 spells CASSVQRAGTEAFF. CDR3 nucleotide sequence: TGTGCCAGTAGTGTACAAAGAGCCGGCACTGAAGCTTTCTTT.

DNA of the CDR3: TGTGCCATCACGGACAAGGGCGTCTTCTCTGGAAACACCATATATTTT. Its translation is CAITDKGVFSGNTIYF. This chain connects TRBV10-3 to TRBJ1-3, with D perhaps matching TRBD1 (5 bases). The CDR3 runs 16 residues. Germline values: CDR1 ENHRY, CDR2 SYGVKD. V dropped 7 bases and J dropped 0 bases, with 16 bases sitting between them.

This clone was found once. The J gene is TRBJ2-3, the V gene TRBV5-6; 11 bases fit TRBD2. V lost 3 bases to trimming and J lost 8 bases; unmatched junction nucleotides: 8. CDR1 and CDR2 (germline): SGHDT, YYEEEE. CDR3 length: 15 amino acids. The CDR3 DNA reads TGTGCCAGCAGCTCCGGACTAGCGGGTGCTCGTACGCAGTATTTT. Its protein product is CASSSGLAGARTQYF.

The J gene is TRBJ2-7, the V gene TRBV7-9, with D possibly TRBD2 on 6 matching bases. The CDR3 is 14 amino acids. The V end lost 8 bases, the J end lost 6 bases, and 20 bases lay between the germline ends. In germline, CDR1 is SEHNR, CDR2 FQNEAQ (reference sequence). DNA of the CDR3: TGTGCCAGCTCACAAACTATGGGAGGCAGCGAGCAGTACTTC. It specifies CASSQTMGGSEQYF.

The V gene is TRBV13, the J gene TRBJ1-1; D might be TRBD1 (5 bases). The CDR3 runs 13 residues. The V end was cut by 0 bases, the J end by 7 bases, with 9 bases between. Germline V gene lookup returns CDR1 PRHDT and CDR2 FYEKMQ (reference sequence). The CDR3 here is CASSLGRQFEAFF. In nucleotides, the CDR3 is TGTGCCAGCAGCTTAGGGAGACAGTTTGAAGCTTTCTTT.

The rearrangement links TRBV14 to TRBJ1-1, with 8 bases identical to TRBD1. The CDR3 is made up of 15 amino acids. Germline CDR1 reads SGHDN; CDR2 reads FVKESK. V dropped 3 bases and J dropped 5; count of bases not matched to a gene: 8. CDR3 sequence (DNA): TGTGCCAGCAGCCAGAGCAGGGGGCGAGGGACTGAAGCTTTCTTT. Amino acids: CASSQSRGRGTEAFF.

The J gene is TRBJ1-1, the V gene TRBV4-1, with D unclear. Germline loops: CDR1 MGHRA, CDR2 YSYEKL. The length of the CDR3 is 15 residues. Deletions cut 0 bases from V and 1 base from J, with 9 bases between. The CDR3 sequence is CASSQEGGRNTEAFF. In DNA form, the CDR3 reads TGCGCCAGCAGCCAAGAAGGAGGGAGGAACACTGAAGCTTTCTTT.

The chain has TRBV5-5 and TRBJ1-5; possible D gene TRBD1, 6 bases. Germline CDR1 SGHKS, CDR2 YYEKEE (reference sequence). CDR3 length: 14 amino acids. The V end was cut by 0 bases, the J end by 6 bases, with 10 bases between. The CDR3 sequence: CASSLDRVRQPQHF. CDR3 bases: TGTGCCAGCAGCTTGGACAGGGTGCGTCAGCCCCAGCATTTT. Looking up the rest from reference TRBV5-5 and TRBJ1-5 gives the full variable domain: DAGVTQSPTHLIKTRGQQVTLRCSPISGHKSVSWYQQVLGQGPQFIFQYYEKEERGRGNFPDRFSARQFPNYSSELNVNALLLGDSALYLCASSLDRVRQPQHFGDGTRLSIL.

The V gene is TRBV18, the J gene TRBJ1-5, with D perhaps matching TRBD1 (5 bases). The CDR3 contains 14 residues. Germline CDR1 is KGHSH and CDR2 is LQKENI. Between the trimmed V and J ends, which lost 4 bases and 3 bases, there was a span of 10 bases. The CDR3 protein is CASSLRGVNQPQHF. CDR3 DNA: TGTGCCAGCTCACTTCGGGGCGTCAATCAGCCCCAGCATTTT.

The chain recombines TRBV28 with TRBJ1-2; D unresolved. This CDR3 contains 11 residues. V dropped 6 bases and J dropped 5 bases, with 7 bases sitting between them. The germline CDR1 and CDR2 sequences are MDHEN and SYDVKM. CDR3 bases: TGTGCCAGCAGCAGTTTTTATGGCTACACCTTC. Translated: CASSSFYGYTF.

J is TRBJ1-1 and V is TRBV7-3, with D possibly matching TRBD1 (6 bases). The CDR3 is made up of 13 amino acids. Trimming removed 5 bases at V and 5 bases at J, with 12 bases between. Germline V gives CDR1 SGHTA, CDR2 FQGTGA. CDR3 DNA: TGTGCCAGCAGCCCCGGGGGGCCGACTGAAGCTTTCTTT. This translates into CASSPGGPTEAFF.

The chain uses TRBV25-1 and TRBJ2-5, with D possibly TRBD2 on 6 matching bases. CDR1 is MGHDK and CDR2 is SYGVNS in the germline V gene. The CDR3 consists of 16 residues. Trimming took 6 bases from V and 0 from J, leaving 17 bases between them. The chain's CDR3 is CASSPGAAGHQETQYF. Written as DNA, the CDR3 is TGTGCCAGCAGCCCTGGGGCAGCGGGTCACCAAGAGACCCAGTACTTC.

The chain is built from TRBV29-1 and TRBJ2-7, with 8 bases fitting TRBD1. The V gene end was trimmed by 7 bases and the J gene end by 0 bases; junction bases not matched to a gene: 8. The CDR3 consists of 14 residues. CDR1 SQVTM and CDR2 ANQGSEA come from the germline V gene. In DNA, the CDR3 is TGCAGCGCCCTGCCGGACAGGGCCTCCTACGAGCAGTACTTC. Protein sequence: CSALPDRASYEQYF.

The chain has TRBV7-2 and TRBJ2-1, with TRBD2 matching 12 bases. The germline V gene encodes CDR1 SGHTA and CDR2 FQGNSA. The CDR3 loop spans 15 amino acids. V gave up 4 bases and J gave up 6 bases; unmatched junction bases: 4. The CDR3 spells CASSSSGRVGNEQFF. CDR3 DNA: TGTGCCAGCAGCTCTAGCGGGAGGGTGGGCAATGAGCAGTTCTTC.

The rearrangement links TRBV10-3 to TRBJ2-7; the D gene could be TRBD1 or TRBD2 (5 bases each). Trimming left V 6 bases short and J 2 bases short, with 14 bases between. This CDR3 contains 14 residues. Per germline, CDR1 ENHRY and CDR2 SYGVKD. CDR3 DNA sequence: TGTGCCATCAGAGGGACCAAAGACCCCTACGAGCAGTACTTC. Encoded protein: CAIRGTKDPYEQYF.

The V and J genes are TRBV4-3 and TRBJ2-7, with D unclear. The CDR3 covers 13 residues. CDR1 LGHNA and CDR2 YSLEER come from the germline V gene. The V end was cut by 0 bases, the J end by 6 bases, with 9 bases between. The CDR3 nucleotides are TGCGCCAGCAGCCAAGAGGTAGGGTCCGAGCAGTACTTC. Its translation is CASSQEVGSEQYF.

The V call is TRBV4-1, the J call TRBJ1-2; D might be TRBD1 (5 bases). The length of the CDR3 is 15 residues. V was pared by 0 bases and J by 2 bases, with 10 bases between. Germline V gene sequence: CDR1 MGHRA, CDR2 YSYEKL. The CDR3 DNA is TGCGCCAGCAGCCAAGATAGGGACGGAAACTATGGCTACACCTTC. Its protein product is CASSQDRDGNYGYTF.

V and J are TRBV15 and TRBJ2-7, with unresolved D. The V end lost 1 base, the J end lost 3 bases, and 7 bases lay between the germline ends. The CDR3 runs to 13 residues. Germline V lookup: CDR1 LNHNV, CDR2 YYDKDF (reference sequence). CDR3 region: CATSRGSGYEQYF. The CDR3 DNA reads as TGTGCCACCAGCAGAGGATCTGGCTACGAGCAGTACTTC.

The V gene is TRBV19, the J gene TRBJ2-3; D unresolved. Between the trimmed V and J ends, which lost 9 bases and 1 base, there was a span of 17 bases. From germline, CDR1 is LNHDA and CDR2 SQIVND (reference sequence). The CDR3 is 15 amino acids. This CDR3 is CASLPPATRTDTQYF. The CDR3 DNA sequence: TGTGCCAGCTTGCCCCCTGCGACCCGCACAGATACGCAGTATTTT.

The gene calls are TRBV6-5 and TRBJ1-1; 10 bases fit TRBD1. This CDR3 is 16 amino acids long. V dropped 2 bases and J dropped 1; count of bases not matched to a gene: 4. The germline CDR1 and CDR2 sequences are MNHEY and SVGAGI. The CDR3 DNA sequence: TGTGCCAGCAGTTACGACAGGGGGCACCGGAACACTGAAGCTTTCTTT. This codes for CASSYDRGHRNTEAFF.